The 2 T cell receptor beta chains below were found in one sample sequenced in a study of blood T cell repertoires in COVID-19. Sequencing used immunoSEQ multiplex PCR; TCRdb keeps in-frame clones, though not all of them. Altogether some 160,000 clones are present, approximately 80% being singletons, with the ten largest covering 14%. Sequenced: peripheral blood. These receptors came from an elderly woman with acute or convalescent COVID-19.

The chain couples TRBV6-5 to TRBJ1-1; 9 bases are shared with TRBD1. J lost 3 bases, V lost 4 bases, and 3 bases had no gene match. CDR3 length: 14 amino acids. Germline V lookup: CDR1 MNHEY, CDR2 SVGAGI. The CDR3 protein is CASSSDRGDTEAFF. As DNA, the CDR3 is TGTGCCAGCAGTTCGGACAGGGGCGACACTGAAGCTTTCTTT.

The chain uses TRBV18 and TRBJ1-2, with a possible D match to TRBD1 (5 bases). The CDR3 is 15 amino acids. Germline V CDR1 and CDR2: KGHSH, LQKENI. V lost 2 bases, J lost 4 bases, and 14 bases lay in between. CDR3 nucleotides: TGTGCCAGCTCACCATCGACAGTTCTAGGCTATGGCTACACCTTC. This sequence encodes CASSPSTVLGYGYTF.